This T cell receptor (beta chain) was recorded in a study of early T cells in non-severe SARS-CoV-2 infection. The germline CDR1 and CDR2 sequences are SQVTM and ANQGSEA. The CDR3 totals 16 residues. Trimming pared 2 bases from V and 0 bases from J, leaving 16 bases between. Turning to this clonotype: Its specificity is unknown.

General study findings and limits: VDJdb matches were skewed toward anti-spike CD8 T cell responses.

The library protocol tagged individual cDNA molecules with unique molecular identifiers. TCRdb fed the 5' RACE reads into MiXCR, producing one record per CDR3 protein. The profile shows roughly 100,000 distinct CDR3 sequences, less than 15% of them singletons. This clonotype was sampled from an adult who was a healthcare worker with PCR-confirmed SARS-CoV-2 infection or an uninfected control (not recorded which). This sample comprised whole blood, obtained at baseline. The chain links TRBV29-1 to TRBJ1-2; D gene unclear. CDR3 loop: CSVEFPRAPANYGYTF. In DNA form, the CDR3 reads TGCAGCGTTGAATTCCCCCGGGCACCCGCTAACTATGGCTACACCTTC.